The 31 T cell receptor beta chains below all came from one sample that was sequenced in a study of identical twins. TCRdb reanalysed the 5' RACE reads using MiXCR and keeps one entry per CDR3 protein. Of around 490,000 distinct CDR3 sequences listed, about 20% were seen once; the top ten hold roughly 0.5%. The same data also contributed to another study, on yellow fever vaccine responses in identical twins.

Sequencing was carried out using CD4+ T cells sorted from blood. The source of these receptors is a woman aged 18-29 years in good health.

This clonotype was observed a handful of times. The rearrangement links TRBV7-2 to TRBJ2-2; D remains unclear. The CDR3 has 15 residues. Germline-derived CDR1 and CDR2 are SGHTA and FQGNSA. Trimming took off 6 bases at V and 6 bases at J, with 17 bases between the two ends. CDR3 sequence: CASRSGPQPSGELFF. The CDR3 nucleotides read TGTGCCAGCAGGTCCGGGCCACAACCCTCCGGGGAGCTGTTTTTT.

The chain uses TRBV7-9 and TRBJ2-7; perhaps TRBD2 as D (7 bases). Trimming took off 3 bases at V and 4 bases at J, with 19 bases between the two ends. The CDR3 totals 16 residues. CDR1 and CDR2 from the germline V gene are SEHNR and FQNEAQ (reference sequence). The CDR3 nucleotides are TGTGCCAGCAGCTTGGGAGAGACCAGGGGAGGGTACGAGCAGTACTTC. Amino acids: CASSLGETRGGYEQYF.

This clonotype occurred a few times. The chain employs TRBV4-1 and TRBJ2-3, with TRBD1 matching 7 bases. CDR3 length: 16 residues. The trim removed 4 bases at V and 2 bases at J, leaving 9 bases unmatched. Germline values: CDR1 MGHRA, CDR2 YSYEKL. The CDR3 sequence is CASSRPPGQSTDTQYF. The CDR3 bases are TGCGCCAGCAGCCGACCCCCGGGACAGTCCACAGATACGCAGTATTTT.

The J gene is TRBJ2-7, the V gene TRBV25-1, with 7 bases identical to TRBD2. The length of the CDR3 is 14 residues. V was pared by 5 bases and J by 0 bases, with 4 bases of the junction left unmatched. The V gene's germline CDR1 is MGHDK and CDR2 SYGVNS. The CDR3 sequence: CASSSSSGSYEQYF. CDR3 sequence (DNA): TGTGCCAGCAGTTCTTCTAGCGGCTCCTACGAGCAGTACTTC.

This clonotype was detected only a few times. CDR3: CASSSAGTRGFNEQFF. The CDR3 DNA reads as TGTGCCAGCAGTTCCGCCGGGACTAGAGGTTTCAATGAGCAGTTCTTC. J is TRBJ2-1 and V is TRBV28; the match to TRBD2 covers 8 bases. Germline CDR1 and CDR2: MDHEN and SYDVKM. This CDR3 spans 16 amino acids. Trimming took 4 bases from V and 6 from J; bases not matched to a gene: 11.

The V and J genes are TRBV6-1 and TRBJ1-3; 8 nucleotides line up with TRBD1. The ends lost 4 bases at V and 0 bases at J; junction bases unmatched: 8. Germline assignment: CDR1 MNHNS and CDR2 SASEGT. The CDR3 extends over 17 amino acids. In DNA, the CDR3 is TGTGCCAGCAGTGGCAGGGGGCAGCAGGACTCTGGAAACACCATATATTTT. The encoded protein is CASSGRGQQDSGNTIYF.

This clonotype has a handful of counts. The rearrangement joins TRBV11-2 to TRBJ1-5; D might be TRBD1 (5 bases). The CDR3 has 14 amino acids. Trimming took off 5 bases at V and 7 bases at J, with 15 bases between the two ends. CDR1 is SGHAT and CDR2 is FQNNGV in the germline V gene. In nucleotides, the CDR3 is TGTGCCAGCAGCAGCATCCCAGGGAACCAGCCCCAGCATTTT. It specifies CASSSIPGNQPQHF.

The chain joins TRBV5-1 to TRBJ2-5; D might be TRBD2 (5 bases). This CDR3 comprises 15 residues. Germline-derived CDR1 and CDR2 are SGHRS and YFSETQ. With 4 bases removed from V and 5 bases from J, the gap between germline ends came to 18 bases. DNA of the CDR3: TGCGCCAGCAGCCCGGGTGCGGGCTGGAGGGAGACCCAGTACTTC. It encodes CASSPGAGWRETQYF.

This sequence joins TRBV27 and TRBJ2-3; 10 bases are shared with TRBD2. The germline V gene has CDR1 MNHEY and CDR2 SMNVEV (reference sequence). The CDR3 is 17 amino acids. V lost 1 base and J lost 4; bases outside the gene matches: 8. The CDR3: CASSLWGAGGQSDTQYF. The CDR3 coding sequence is TGTGCCAGCAGTTTATGGGGAGCGGGAGGGCAATCAGATACGCAGTATTTT.

This rearrangement joins TRBV12-3 or TRBV12-4 to TRBJ2-1; D tentatively reads TRBD1 or TRBD2 (5 bases each). V shed 3 bases and J shed 7 bases, with 16 bases lying between them. The CDR3 runs 15 residues. The CDR3 region has the DNA TGTGCCAGCAGTTTTGTAGGGACCAAAATGAATGAGCAGTTCTTC. Residues: CASSFVGTKMNEQFF.

This clonotype occurred a few times. This chain joins TRBV10-3 and TRBJ2-1, with D hard to call. CDR1 and CDR2 from the germline V gene are ENHRY and SYGVKD. Trimming shortened V by 10 bases and J by 9 bases, and 19 bases separated the two germline ends. The CDR3 loop spans 13 amino acids. The CDR3 spells CASTQTGLGEQFF. CDR3 bases: TGTGCCAGCACTCAAACTGGCCTTGGTGAGCAGTTCTTC.

Only a few counts were recorded for this clonotype. The CDR3 loop reads CASSLGLAGVFEQFF. The CDR3 bases are TGCGCCAGCAGCCTTGGACTAGCGGGGGTATTCGAGCAGTTCTTC. The chain carries TRBV5-1 and TRBJ2-1; TRBD2 matches 13 bases. This CDR3 is 15 amino acids long. Germline V CDR1 and CDR2: SGHRS, YFSETQ. V lost 4 bases, J lost 10 bases, and 8 bases stayed unmatched.

This clonotype was seen a handful of times. This sequence joins TRBV20-1 and TRBJ2-7; 7 bases are shared with TRBD1. The V gene end was trimmed by 2 bases and the J gene end by 1 base; junction bases not matched to a gene: 2. This CDR3 spans 13 amino acids. The germline CDR1 and CDR2 sequences are DFQATT and SNEGSKA (reference sequence). CDR3 nucleotides: TGCAGTGCTAGACTGACAGGGTCCTACGAGCAGTACTTC. Amino acid sequence: CSARLTGSYEQYF.

This clonotype has a handful of counts. The chain uses TRBV3-1 and TRBJ2-7, with unresolved D. Between the trimmed V and J ends, which lost 1 base and 6 bases, there was a span of 7 bases. The CDR3 consists of 12 residues. Germline V gene sequence: CDR1 LGHDT, CDR2 YNNKEL (reference sequence). The CDR3 region is CASSQGVGEQYF. The CDR3 region has the DNA TGTGCCAGCAGCCAAGGCGTAGGCGAGCAGTACTTC.

The rearrangement links TRBV2 to TRBJ2-2; TRBD1 matches 7 bases. This CDR3 comprises 15 residues. The junction had 6 bases not matched to a gene; V was cut back by 2 bases and J by 6 bases. Germline loops: CDR1 SNHLY, CDR2 FYNNEI. The CDR3: CASSETGAVAGELFF. DNA for the CDR3: TGTGCCAGCAGTGAAACAGGGGCTGTGGCCGGGGAGCTGTTTTTT. The full variable domain, in which reference TRBV2 and TRBJ2-2 provide the parts outside the CDR3, is EPEVTQTPSHQVTQMGQEVILRCVPISNHLYFYWYRQILGQKVEFLVSFYNNEISEKSEIFDDQFSVERPDGSNFTLKIRSTKLEDSAMYFCASSETGAVAGELFFGEGSRLTVL.

The rearrangement links TRBV3-1 to TRBJ2-1; perhaps TRBD2 as D (5 bases). This CDR3 region has 13 residues. V lost 1 base and J 7 bases, leaving 8 bases between the germline ends. Germline CDR1 LGHDT, CDR2 YNNKEL (reference sequence). This chain's CDR3 is CASSQGTRNEQFF. In DNA form, the CDR3 reads TGTGCCAGCAGCCAAGGAACTAGGAATGAGCAGTTCTTC.

A few counts support this clonotype. V and J are TRBV9 and TRBJ2-2; D unclear. Germline CDR1 reads SGDLS; CDR2 reads YYNGEE. CDR3 size: 15 residues. V lost 1 base to trimming and J lost 7 bases, with 14 bases between them. Here the CDR3 reads CASSVLTEAGGELFF. CDR3 DNA: TGTGCCAGCAGCGTATTAACTGAGGCCGGCGGGGAGCTGTTTTTT.

The sample holds a few counts of this clonotype. The V call is TRBV12-3 or TRBV12-4, the J call TRBJ2-3; 7 positions match TRBD2. With 3 bases clipped from V and 7 bases from J, the junction kept 10 bases outside the gene matches. The CDR3 sequence is 15 residues long. CDR3 protein: CASSLSRGLVHTQYF. For the CDR3, the DNA is TGTGCCAGCAGTTTGTCGCGGGGGTTGGTTCATACGCAGTATTTT.

The rearrangement uses TRBV6-1 and TRBJ2-5; 9 bases are a match to TRBD1. The CDR3 sequence is 13 residues long. The V segment lost 8 bases and the J segment 5 bases; nucleotides outside the gene matches: 6. The germline V gene encodes CDR1 MNHNS and CDR2 SASEGT. The DNA of the CDR3 is TGTGCCAGCCGACAGGGGGAATTTGAGACCCAGTACTTC. It encodes CASRQGEFETQYF.

The chain couples TRBV12-3 or TRBV12-4 to TRBJ1-1; D ambiguous. This CDR3 region has 14 residues. Trimming took off 5 bases at V and 1 base at J, with 11 bases between the two ends. CDR3 nucleotides: TGTGCCAGCAGTAAGACCAACAGGAACACTGAAGCTTTCTTT. Translation gives CASSKTNRNTEAFF.

In this sample, this clonotype turned up a few times. The genes are TRBV12-3 or TRBV12-4 and TRBJ1-5; tentative D call: TRBD1 (5 bases). The CDR3 spans 13 residues. Trimming removed 4 bases at V and 7 bases at J, with 11 bases between. The CDR3 coding sequence is TGTGCCAGCAGTTGGGGCATTCAACAGCCCCAGCATTTT. Translation: CASSWGIQQPQHF.

This clonotype showed up many times. The chain has TRBV29-1 and TRBJ2-1; maybe TRBD2 (5 bases). Germline assignment: CDR1 SQVTM and CDR2 ANQGSEA. The CDR3 runs 14 residues. V was pared by 6 bases and J by 8 bases, with 20 bases between. The CDR3 sequence: CSVVRASVIDEQFF. For the CDR3, the DNA is TGCAGCGTGGTGAGGGCATCGGTTATCGATGAGCAGTTCTTC.

This clonotype was seen only a few times. The chain joins TRBV7-6 to TRBJ2-1; 7 nucleotides match TRBD1. The CDR3 sequence is 13 residues long. Germline V gene data show CDR1 as SGHVS and CDR2 as FNYEAQ. The V and J ends lost 2 bases and 9 bases, in that order; junction bases with no gene match: 4. CDR3 protein: CASSLTNRGEQFF. The CDR3 DNA sequence: TGTGCCAGCAGCTTAACCAACAGGGGTGAGCAGTTCTTC.

V usage is TRBV2 and J usage is TRBJ2-5, with TRBD1 identical over 8 bases. Germline trimming cut 2 bases from V and 5 bases from J; bases unmatched to any gene: 7. Germline V CDR1 and CDR2: SNHLY, FYNNEI. The CDR3 runs to 15 residues. This chain's CDR3 is CASSEHQGARETQYF. In nucleotides, the CDR3 is TGTGCCAGCAGTGAACACCAGGGGGCGAGGGAGACCCAGTACTTC.

This clonotype has only a few counts. The chain uses TRBV10-3 and TRBJ2-7, with D possibly being TRBD1 (5 bases). Germline V gene data show CDR1 as ENHRY and CDR2 as SYGVKD. V lost 11 bases and J lost 6, with 17 bases in between. The CDR3 consists of 12 residues. The CDR3 bases are TGTGCCTCTCAAGGGGTTCCGGGCGAGCAGTACTTC. It specifies CASQGVPGEQYF.

Only a few counts were recorded for this clonotype. The gene calls are TRBV2 and TRBJ1-6; tentatively, D is TRBD1 (6 bases). Germline CDR1 reads SNHLY; CDR2 reads FYNNEI. V shed 0 bases and J shed 6 bases, with 9 bases lying between them. CDR3 size: 15 residues. As DNA, the CDR3 is TGTGCCAGCAGTGAAGCGAGGGGGTTTAATTCACCCCTCCACTTT. This encodes CASSEARGFNSPLHF.

The V call is TRBV7-7, the J call TRBJ2-2; 11 bases map to TRBD1. The CDR3 totals 15 residues. Germline loops: CDR1 SSHAT, CDR2 FNYEAQ (reference sequence). Germline trimming cut 1 base from V and 7 bases from J; bases unmatched to any gene: 2. The CDR3 here is CASSLGTGGLGELFF. The CDR3 coding sequence is TGTGCCAGCAGCTTAGGGACAGGGGGCCTCGGGGAGCTGTTTTTT. Combining the CDR3 with reference TRBV7-7 and TRBJ2-2 gives the whole variable domain GAGVSQSPRYKVTKRGQDVTLRCDPISSHATLYWYQQALGQGPEFLTYFNYEAQPDKSGLPSDRFSAERPEGSISTLTIQRTEQRDSAMYRCASSLGTGGLGELFFGEGSRLTVL.

This clonotype was detected many times. The V and J genes are TRBV10-3 and TRBJ2-1; 11 bases are a match to TRBD2. The germline gives CDR1 ENHRY, CDR2 SYGVKD. V shed 0 bases, J shed 5 bases, and the junction held 9 bases outside the gene matches. The CDR3 is made up of 18 amino acids. CDR3 sequence: CAISESFTSGSWNNEQFF. For the CDR3, the DNA is TGTGCCATCAGTGAGTCGTTCACTAGCGGGAGCTGGAACAATGAGCAGTTCTTC.

This chain joins TRBV5-4 and TRBJ2-4; no reliable D call. The CDR3 length is 13 residues. Germline assignment: CDR1 SGHNT and CDR2 YYREEE (reference sequence). V lost 0 bases, J lost 8 bases, and 9 bases lay in between. The CDR3 region is CASSLGGTDIQYF. DNA of the CDR3: TGTGCCAGCAGCTTGGGGGGTACGGACATTCAGTACTTC.

The rearrangement uses TRBV7-8 and TRBJ2-5, with 7 bases identical to TRBD2. The CDR3 is made up of 15 amino acids. J gave up 1 base and V 0 bases, and 2 bases lay outside the gene matches. From germline, CDR1 is SGHVS and CDR2 FQNEAQ. The CDR3, as DNA: TGTGCCAGCAGCTTAGCACTAGCGCCCCAAGAGACCCAGTACTTC. It codes for CASSLALAPQETQYF.

The V and J genes are TRBV7-2 and TRBJ1-6, with 7 nucleotides matching TRBD1. Germline V lookup: CDR1 SGHTA, CDR2 FQGNSA. Unmatched junction bases numbered 22, after V lost 7 bases and J lost 10 bases. The CDR3 spans 18 residues. CDR3 in amino acids: CASNLIARGNTLISPLHF. The DNA for the CDR3 is TGTGCCAGCAACCTTATCGCCAGGGGGAACACCTTAATATCACCCCTCCACTTT.